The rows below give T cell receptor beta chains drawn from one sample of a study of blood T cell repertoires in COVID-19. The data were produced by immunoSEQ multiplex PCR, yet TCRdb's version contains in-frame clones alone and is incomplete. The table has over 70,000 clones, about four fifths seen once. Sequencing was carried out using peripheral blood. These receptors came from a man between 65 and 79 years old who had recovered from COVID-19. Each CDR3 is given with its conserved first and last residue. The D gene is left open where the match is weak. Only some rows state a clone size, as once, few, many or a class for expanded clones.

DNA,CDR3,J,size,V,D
TGCAGCGCTCAGGACACCGGGGAGCTGTTTTTT,CSAQDTGELFF,TRBJ2-2,-,TRBV29-1,-
TGCGCCAGCAGCCAAGAATCCGGGTACGAGCAGTACTTC,CASSQESGYEQYF,TRBJ2-7,-,TRBV4-3,-
TGTGCCAGCAGGTACCAGGGGCAAAACTATGGCTACACCTTC,CASRYQGQNYGYTF,TRBJ1-2,few,TRBV28,-
TGTGCCAGCAGCCAAATGGGCCTTGATACAGATACGCAGTATTTT,CASSQMGLDTDTQYF,TRBJ2-3,few,TRBV7-7,-
TGTGCCAGCAGCCGCGACTCACAGGGTCGGAATGAAAAACTGTTTTTT,CASSRDSQGRNEKLFF,TRBJ1-4,-,TRBV7-2,-
TGTGCCAGTAGTATCTTAAGGGGCGAGCAGTACTTC,CASSILRGEQYF,TRBJ2-7,-,TRBV19,-
TGTGCCAGTAGTCTCTCGACAGGGGTCTTGGTCGGCTACACCTTC,CASSLSTGVLVGYTF,TRBJ1-2,-,TRBV19,TRBD1
TGTGCCAGCACGAGACAGGGGGGGTCCTACGAGCAGTACTTC,CASTRQGGSYEQYF,TRBJ2-7,-,TRBV28,TRBD1
TGTGCCAGCAGTGTCAAAACCGGGACAGCTCTCCAAGAGACCCAGTACTTC,CASSVKTGTALQETQYF,TRBJ2-5,once,TRBV6-1,TRBD1
TGTGCCAGCATCCTCCTAGCGGGAGCCACCGGGGAGCTGTTTTTT,CASILLAGATGELFF,TRBJ2-2,-,TRBV11-2,TRBD2
TGTGCCAGCAGCTCGGACAGAGCGAACACCGGGGAGCTGTTTTTT,CASSSDRANTGELFF,TRBJ2-2,-,TRBV7-3,-
TGTGCCAGCAGCTTGGCCGGCTATGGCTACACCTTC,CASSLAGYGYTF,TRBJ1-2,few,TRBV5-6,-
TGTGCCAGCAGTTTAGGACAGGATAACTATGGCTACACCTTC,CASSLGQDNYGYTF,TRBJ1-2,-,TRBV28,TRBD1